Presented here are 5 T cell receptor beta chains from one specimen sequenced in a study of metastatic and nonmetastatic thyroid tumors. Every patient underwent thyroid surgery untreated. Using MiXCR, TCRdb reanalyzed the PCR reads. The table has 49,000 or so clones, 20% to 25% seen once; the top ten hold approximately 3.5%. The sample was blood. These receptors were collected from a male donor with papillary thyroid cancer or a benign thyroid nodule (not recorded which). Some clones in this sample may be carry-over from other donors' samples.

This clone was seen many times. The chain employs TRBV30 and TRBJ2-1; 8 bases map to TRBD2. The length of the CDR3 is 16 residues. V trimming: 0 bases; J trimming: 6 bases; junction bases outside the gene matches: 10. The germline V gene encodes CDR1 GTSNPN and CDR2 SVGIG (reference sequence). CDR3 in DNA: TGTGCCTGGAGTGTACTAGCTAGCGGGTTCCCCAATGAGCAGTTCTTC. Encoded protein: CAWSVLASGFPNEQFF.

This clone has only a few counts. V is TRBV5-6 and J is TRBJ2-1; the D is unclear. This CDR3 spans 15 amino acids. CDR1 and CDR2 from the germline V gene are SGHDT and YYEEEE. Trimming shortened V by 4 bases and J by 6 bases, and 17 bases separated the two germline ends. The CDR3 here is CASSPDPVKGNEQFF. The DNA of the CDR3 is TGTGCCAGCAGCCCCGACCCGGTAAAGGGCAATGAGCAGTTCTTC.

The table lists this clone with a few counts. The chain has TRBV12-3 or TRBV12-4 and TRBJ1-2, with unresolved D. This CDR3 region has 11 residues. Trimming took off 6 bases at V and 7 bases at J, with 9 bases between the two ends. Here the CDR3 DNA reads TGTGCCAGCAGCGGGGAGGTTGGCTACACCTTC. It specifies CASSGEVGYTF.

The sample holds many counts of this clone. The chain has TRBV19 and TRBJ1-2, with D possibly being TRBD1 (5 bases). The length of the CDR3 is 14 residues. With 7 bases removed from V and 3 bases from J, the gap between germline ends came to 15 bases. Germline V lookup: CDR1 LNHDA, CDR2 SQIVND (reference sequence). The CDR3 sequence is CASTSGADDYGYTF. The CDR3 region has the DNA TGTGCCAGTACCAGTGGGGCTGACGACTATGGCTACACCTTC. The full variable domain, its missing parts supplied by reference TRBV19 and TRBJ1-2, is DGGITQSPKYLFRKEGQNVTLSCEQNLNHDAMYWYRQDPGQGLRLIYYSQIVNDFQKGDIAEGYSVSREKKESFPLTVTSAQKNPTAFYLCASTSGADDYGYTFGSGTRLTVV.

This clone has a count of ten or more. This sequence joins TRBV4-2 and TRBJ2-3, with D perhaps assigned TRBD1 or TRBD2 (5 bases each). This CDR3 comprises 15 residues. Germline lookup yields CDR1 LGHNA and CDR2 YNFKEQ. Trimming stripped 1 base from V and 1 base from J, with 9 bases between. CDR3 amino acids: CASSQGGGRTDTQYF. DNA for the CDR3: TGTGCCAGCAGCCAAGGGGGCGGGCGCACAGATACGCAGTATTTT.